Listed below are T cell receptor beta chains from one sample, sequenced in a study of cytomegalovirus exposure and HLA in healthy donors. Generated by immunoSEQ multiplex PCR, the TCRdb table keeps only in-frame clones and is missing some. Of approximately 270,000 clones in the sample, around 90% were seen once. Sequencing was performed on PBMCs. The receptors here all came from a woman between 18 and 29 years old in good health and CMV-seronegative. Both conserved end residues are part of each CDR3. The order of the fields is clone size, V gene, D gene, J gene, CDR3 protein. D genes are given only for firm matches. Expanded clones are given a class, and other clones once, few, many or no size at all.

>NA|TRBV7-8|NA|TRBJ1-1
CASSLGPRGRTRRTEAFF
>NA|TRBV10-1|NA|TRBJ2-5
CASSDPRQPRAQYF
>few|TRBV7-9|TRBD2|TRBJ2-2
CASSLSGGNTGELFF
>NA|TRBV10-3|TRBD1|TRBJ2-7
CAISDQTGQGGDEQYF
>NA|TRBV6-6|NA|TRBJ1-1
CASSYSSVAEAFF
>NA|TRBV27|NA|TRBJ1-2
CASSLIGGGNGYTF
>NA|TRBV7-9|NA|TRBJ2-7
CASSLRQGFYEQYF
>NA|TRBV28|TRBD2|TRBJ2-1
CASSTGTSGGAAWANEQFF
>NA|TRBV5-6|TRBD1|TRBJ1-1
CASSFLGRGRETEAFF
>NA|TRBV28|TRBD1|TRBJ1-2
CASRGGDRGYGYTF
>NA|TRBV2|NA|TRBJ2-1
CASSGVYEQFF
>NA|TRBV6-5|TRBD1|TRBJ2-1
CASRATGGPYNEQFF
>NA|TRBV18|NA|TRBJ1-5
CASSPDINQPQHF
>NA|TRBV6-1|TRBD1|TRBJ1-1
CASSAWDRASTEAFF
>NA|TRBV6-1|NA|TRBJ2-2
CASGTYNTGELFF
>NA|TRBV21-1|NA|TRBJ2-7
CASSKASGYEQYF
>NA|TRBV28|NA|TRBJ1-2
CASSLGAFINYGYTF
>NA|TRBV28|TRBD1|TRBJ1-1
CASGTGDTEAFF
>NA|TRBV6-6|NA|TRBJ2-3
CASRAEDSTDTQYF
>NA|TRBV7-3|TRBD1|TRBJ2-1
CASGDRLYNEQFF
>NA|TRBV7-6|NA|TRBJ2-3
CASSPGSRLFTDTQYF
>NA|TRBV18|NA|TRBJ1-3
CASSPLVGRSSGNTIYF
>NA|TRBV4-1|TRBD1|TRBJ1-1
CASSRQDRGVTEAFF
>few|TRBV14|NA|TRBJ2-7
CASSQVGREQYF
>NA|TRBV7-2|TRBD2|TRBJ2-7
CASSLYRGGLSYEQYF
>NA|TRBV2|NA|TRBJ2-7
CASSDLESSGTYTYEQYF
>NA|TRBV4-1|NA|TRBJ2-2
CASSQDGQDFSVGNTGELFF
>NA|TRBV27|TRBD2|TRBJ2-1
CASRTAGLAGRNEQFF
>NA|TRBV6-6|NA|TRBJ1-1
CASGRGDTEAFF